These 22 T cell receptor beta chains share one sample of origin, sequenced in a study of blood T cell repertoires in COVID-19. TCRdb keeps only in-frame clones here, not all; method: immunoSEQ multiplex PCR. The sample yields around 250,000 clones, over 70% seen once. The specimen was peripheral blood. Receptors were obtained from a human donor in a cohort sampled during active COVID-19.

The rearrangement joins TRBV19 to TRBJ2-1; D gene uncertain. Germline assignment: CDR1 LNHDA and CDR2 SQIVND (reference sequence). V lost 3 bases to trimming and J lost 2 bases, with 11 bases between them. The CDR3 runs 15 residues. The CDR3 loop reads CASSIATVTYNEQFF. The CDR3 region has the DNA TGTGCCAGTAGTATTGCAACGGTCACCTACAATGAGCAGTTCTTC.

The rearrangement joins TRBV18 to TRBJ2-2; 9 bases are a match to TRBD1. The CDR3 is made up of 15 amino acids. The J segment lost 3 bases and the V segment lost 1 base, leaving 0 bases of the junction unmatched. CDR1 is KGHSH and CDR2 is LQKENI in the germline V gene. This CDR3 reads CASSPRTGDTGELFF. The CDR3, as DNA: TGTGCCAGCTCACCACGGACAGGGGACACCGGGGAGCTGTTTTTT.

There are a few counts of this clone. This CDR3 reads CASSSRDRGYGIQYF. The CDR3 nucleotides are TGCGCCAGCAGCTCTAGGGACAGGGGGTATGGCATTCAGTACTTC. The chain carries TRBV5-1 and TRBJ2-4; TRBD1 aligns across 11 bases. Germline-derived CDR1 and CDR2 are SGHRS and YFSETQ. CDR3 size: 15 residues. Trimming at V came to 3 bases and at J to 9 bases, leaving 8 bases not matched to a gene.

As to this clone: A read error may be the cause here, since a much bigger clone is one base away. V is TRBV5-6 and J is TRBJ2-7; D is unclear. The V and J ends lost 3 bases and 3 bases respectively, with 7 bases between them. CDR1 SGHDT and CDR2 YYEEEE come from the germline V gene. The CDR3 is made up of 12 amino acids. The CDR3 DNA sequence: TGTGCCAGCAGCTCAGACATCTACGAGCAGTACTTC. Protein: CASSSDIYEQYF.

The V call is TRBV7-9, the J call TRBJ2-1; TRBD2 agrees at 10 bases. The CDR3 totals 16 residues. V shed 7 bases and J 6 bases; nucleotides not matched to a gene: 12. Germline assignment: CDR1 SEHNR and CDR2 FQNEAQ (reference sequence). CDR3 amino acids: CASTLDGTSVANEQFF. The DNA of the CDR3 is TGTGCCAGCACTCTGGATGGGACTAGCGTCGCCAATGAGCAGTTCTTC.

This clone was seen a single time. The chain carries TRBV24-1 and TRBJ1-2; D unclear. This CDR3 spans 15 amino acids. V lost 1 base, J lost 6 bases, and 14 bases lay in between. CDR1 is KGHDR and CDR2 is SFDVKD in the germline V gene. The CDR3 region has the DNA TGTGCCACCAGTGATTTTACGGTATCAAGTCATGGCTACACCTTC. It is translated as CATSDFTVSSHGYTF.

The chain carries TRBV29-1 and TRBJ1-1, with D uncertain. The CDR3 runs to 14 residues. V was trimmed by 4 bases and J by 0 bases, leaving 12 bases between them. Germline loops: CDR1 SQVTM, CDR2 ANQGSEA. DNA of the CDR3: TGCAGCGTTGCGGCAGGACTGATGAACACTGAAGCTTTCTTT. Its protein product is CSVAAGLMNTEAFF. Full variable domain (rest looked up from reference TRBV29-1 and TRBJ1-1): SAVISQKPSRDICQRGTSLTIQCQVDSQVTMMFWYRQQPGQSLTLIATANQGSEATYESGFVIDKFPISRPNLTFSTLTVSNMSPEDSSIYLCSVAAGLMNTEAFFGQGTRLTVV.

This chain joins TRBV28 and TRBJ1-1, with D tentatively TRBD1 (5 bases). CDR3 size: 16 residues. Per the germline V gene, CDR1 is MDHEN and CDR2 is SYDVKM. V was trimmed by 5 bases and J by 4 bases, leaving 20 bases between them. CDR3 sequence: CASSPRVGARSTEAFF. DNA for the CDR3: TGTGCCAGCAGTCCCCGTGTAGGGGCCCGGAGCACTGAAGCTTTCTTT.

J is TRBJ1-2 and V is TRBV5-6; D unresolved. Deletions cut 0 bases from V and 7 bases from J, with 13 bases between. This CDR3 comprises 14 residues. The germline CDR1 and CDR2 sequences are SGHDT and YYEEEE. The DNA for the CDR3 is TGTGCCAGCAGCTTGGGCCGGGAACTTCGTGGCTACACCTTC. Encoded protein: CASSLGRELRGYTF.

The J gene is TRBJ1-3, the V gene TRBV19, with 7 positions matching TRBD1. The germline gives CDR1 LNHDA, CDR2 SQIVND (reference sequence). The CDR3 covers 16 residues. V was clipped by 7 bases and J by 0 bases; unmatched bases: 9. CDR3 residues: CASMKDRMISGNTIYF. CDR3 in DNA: TGTGCCAGTATGAAGGACAGGATGATCTCTGGAAACACCATATATTTT.

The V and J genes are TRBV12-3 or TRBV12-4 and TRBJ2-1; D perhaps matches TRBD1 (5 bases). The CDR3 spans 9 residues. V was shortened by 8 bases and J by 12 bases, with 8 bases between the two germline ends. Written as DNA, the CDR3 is TGTGCCAGCGGCACAGGGCAGTTCTTC. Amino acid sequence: CASGTGQFF.

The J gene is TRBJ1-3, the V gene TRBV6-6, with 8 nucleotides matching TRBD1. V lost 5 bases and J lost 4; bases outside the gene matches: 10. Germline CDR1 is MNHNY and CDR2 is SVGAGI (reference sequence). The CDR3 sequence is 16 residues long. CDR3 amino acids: CASSNYRGVKGNTIYF. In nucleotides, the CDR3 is TGTGCCAGCAGTAATTACAGGGGGGTGAAGGGAAACACCATATATTTT.

The CDR3 DNA follows: TGCGCCAGCAGCTGGACCGGGACAGGGGCCAACTCTAACTATGGCTACACCTTC. Translation: CASSWTGTGANSNYGYTF. This chain uses TRBV5-1 with TRBJ1-2; 10 bases align to TRBD1. The trim removed 3 bases at V and 0 bases at J, leaving 11 bases unmatched. The CDR3 is made up of 18 amino acids. Germline CDR1 reads SGHRS; CDR2 reads YFSETQ.

The CDR3 is CASSVTGAQDTEAFF. CDR3 sequence (DNA): TGTGCCAGCAGCGTGACAGGGGCGCAGGACACTGAAGCTTTCTTT. V gene TRBV9 combines with J gene TRBJ1-1; 8 nucleotides match TRBD1. The germline CDR1 and CDR2 sequences are SGDLS and YYNGEE. The length of the CDR3 is 15 residues. V shed 2 bases, J shed 3 bases, and the junction held 6 bases outside the gene matches.

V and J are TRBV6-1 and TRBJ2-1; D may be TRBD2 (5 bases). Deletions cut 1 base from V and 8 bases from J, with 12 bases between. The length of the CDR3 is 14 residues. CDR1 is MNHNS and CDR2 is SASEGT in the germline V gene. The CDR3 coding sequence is TGTGCCAGCAGTGAAGTGAGAACTAGTGATGAGCAGTTCTTC. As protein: CASSEVRTSDEQFF.

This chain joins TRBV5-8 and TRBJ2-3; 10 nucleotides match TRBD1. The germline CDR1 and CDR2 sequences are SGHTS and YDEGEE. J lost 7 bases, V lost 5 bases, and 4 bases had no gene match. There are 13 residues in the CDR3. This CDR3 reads CASRGQGSHTQYF. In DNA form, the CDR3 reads TGTGCCAGCAGGGGACAGGGGTCCCATACGCAGTATTTT.

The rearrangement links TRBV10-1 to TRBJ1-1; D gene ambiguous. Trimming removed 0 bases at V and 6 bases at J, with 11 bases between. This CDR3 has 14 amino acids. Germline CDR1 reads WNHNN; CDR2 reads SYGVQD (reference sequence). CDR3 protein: CASSESTGSAEAFF. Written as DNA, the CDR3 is TGCGCCAGCAGTGAGTCGACGGGAAGCGCTGAAGCTTTCTTT.

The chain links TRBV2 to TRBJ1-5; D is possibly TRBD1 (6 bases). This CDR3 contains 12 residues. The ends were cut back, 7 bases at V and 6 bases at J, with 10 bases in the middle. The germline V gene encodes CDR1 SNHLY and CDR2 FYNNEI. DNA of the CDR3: TGTGCCAGCACTAGGGGGGGTCAGCCCCAGCATTTT. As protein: CASTRGGQPQHF. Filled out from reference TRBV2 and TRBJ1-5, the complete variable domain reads EPEVTQTPSHQVTQMGQEVILRCVPISNHLYFYWYRQILGQKVEFLVSFYNNEISEKSEIFDDQFSVERPDGSNFTLKIRSTKLEDSAMYFCASTRGGQPQHFGDGTRLSIL.

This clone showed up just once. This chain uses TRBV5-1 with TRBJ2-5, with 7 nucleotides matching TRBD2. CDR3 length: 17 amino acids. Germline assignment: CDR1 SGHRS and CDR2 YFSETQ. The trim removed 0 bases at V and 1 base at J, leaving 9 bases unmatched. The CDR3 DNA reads TGCGCCAGCAGCTTGGGACTAGCAAATCGGCCCCAAGAGACCCAGTACTTC. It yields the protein CASSLGLANRPQETQYF. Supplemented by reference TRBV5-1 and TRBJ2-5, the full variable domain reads KAGVTQTPRYLIKTRGQQVTLSCSPISGHRSVSWYQQTPGQGLQFLFEYFSETQRNKGNFPGRFSGRQFSNSRSEMNVSTLELGDSALYLCASSLGLANRPQETQYFGPGTRLLVL.

The chain's CDR3 is CASNPGGVNYGYTF. The CDR3 region has the DNA TGTGCCAGCAACCCTGGTGGAGTTAACTATGGCTACACCTTC. This chain links TRBV5-4 with TRBJ1-2; the D is unclear. The CDR3 loop spans 14 amino acids. Germline lookup yields CDR1 SGHNT and CDR2 YYREEE (reference sequence). Trimming pared 6 bases from V and 1 base from J, leaving 13 bases between.

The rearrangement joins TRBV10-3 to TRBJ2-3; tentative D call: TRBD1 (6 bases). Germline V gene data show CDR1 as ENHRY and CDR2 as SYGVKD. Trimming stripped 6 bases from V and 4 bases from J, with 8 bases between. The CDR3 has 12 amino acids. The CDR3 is CAISGQSDTQYF. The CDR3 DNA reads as TGTGCCATCAGCGGACAGTCAGATACGCAGTATTTT.

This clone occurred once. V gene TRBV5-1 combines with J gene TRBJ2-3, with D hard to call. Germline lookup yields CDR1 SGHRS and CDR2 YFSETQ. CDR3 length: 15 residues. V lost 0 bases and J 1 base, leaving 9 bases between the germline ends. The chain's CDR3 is CASSLETQGTDTQYF. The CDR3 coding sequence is TGCGCCAGCAGCTTGGAAACACAAGGCACAGATACGCAGTATTTT. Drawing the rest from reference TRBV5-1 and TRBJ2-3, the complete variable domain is KAGVTQTPRYLIKTRGQQVTLSCSPISGHRSVSWYQQTPGQGLQFLFEYFSETQRNKGNFPGRFSGRQFSNSRSEMNVSTLELGDSALYLCASSLETQGTDTQYFGPGTRLTVL.